A single sample is the source of the 19 T cell receptor beta chains below, sequenced in a study of T cell changes during pregnancy in multiple sclerosis. The data were produced by immunoSEQ multiplex PCR, yet TCRdb's version contains in-frame clones alone and is incomplete. In the table there are about 79,000 clones, around nine tenths of which are singletons. The sequencing here drew on CD4+ T cells from peripheral blood mononuclear cells, taken in the second trimester of pregnancy. These receptors all stem from a female donor with multiple sclerosis, enrolled in a pregnancy study.

A few counts support this clone. Other nucleotide sequences in the sample specify the same CDR3. The chain recombines TRBV27 with TRBJ2-7; 7 bases line up with TRBD1. CDR3 length: 14 amino acids. V dropped 5 bases and J dropped 2; count of bases not matched to a gene: 6. Germline CDR1 MNHEY, CDR2 SMNVEV (reference sequence). The CDR3 region has the DNA TGTGCCAGCAGTCTGCGACAGGGTACCTACGAGCAGTACTTC. Amino acid sequence: CASSLRQGTYEQYF.

This rearrangement joins TRBV9 to TRBJ2-3, with D perhaps matching TRBD2 (5 bases). The CDR3 is 16 amino acids. Germline V lookup: CDR1 SGDLS, CDR2 YYNGEE. V lost 3 bases and J lost 6, with 20 bases in between. The CDR3: CASSAQTSLAQDTQYF. DNA for the CDR3: TGTGCCAGCAGCGCCCAAACTAGTTTAGCCCAGGATACGCAGTATTTT.

The table lists this clone with a count of one. The V and J genes are TRBV7-8 and TRBJ1-3; TRBD1 is a possible D gene (6 bases). The CDR3 covers 19 residues. Germline CDR1 is SGHVS and CDR2 is FQNEAQ. V was cut by 5 bases and J by 0 bases, with 23 bases left in between. The CDR3 DNA reads TGTGCCAGCAGCGAAGTGGTCCCGGGGGGCTTGGGCTCTGGAAACACCATATATTTT. It codes for CASSEVVPGGLGSGNTIYF.

This clone was picked up one time. This chain joins TRBV19 and TRBJ1-1; 9 nucleotides agree with TRBD1. There are 14 residues in the CDR3. The J segment lost 4 bases and the V segment lost 7 bases, leaving 7 bases of the junction unmatched. Germline V gives CDR1 LNHDA, CDR2 SQIVND (reference sequence). The CDR3 nucleotides read TGTGCCAGTACCCGACAGGGGGGAAGCACTGAAGCTTTCTTT. Translation gives CASTRQGGSTEAFF.

The V and J genes are TRBV7-9 and TRBJ2-3, with a possible D match to TRBD1 (5 bases). The CDR3 runs 14 residues. Germline lookup yields CDR1 SEHNR and CDR2 FQNEAQ (reference sequence). The ends were cut back, 3 bases at V and 1 base at J, with 8 bases in the middle. The CDR3 is CASSFQGGTDTQYF. The CDR3 coding sequence is TGTGCCAGCAGCTTCCAGGGTGGCACAGATACGCAGTATTTT.

This clone was detected only a few times. The chain has TRBV5-5 and TRBJ1-5, with D unclear. Trimming removed 0 bases from V and 6 bases from J, with 10 bases in between. CDR1 and CDR2 (germline): SGHKS, YYEKEE (reference sequence). The CDR3 runs 14 residues. CDR3 residues: CASSLEVGSQPQHF. CDR3 DNA sequence: TGTGCCAGCAGCTTGGAAGTGGGGAGTCAGCCCCAGCATTTT. Full variable domain (rest looked up from reference TRBV5-5 and TRBJ1-5): DAGVTQSPTHLIKTRGQQVTLRCSPISGHKSVSWYQQVLGQGPQFIFQYYEKEERGRGNFPDRFSARQFPNYSSELNVNALLLGDSALYLCASSLEVGSQPQHFGDGTRLSIL.

This chain connects TRBV18 to TRBJ1-2; D gene ambiguous. Germline assignment: CDR1 KGHSH and CDR2 LQKENI. Trimming took off 2 bases at V and 3 bases at J, with 7 bases between the two ends. The CDR3 has 13 amino acids. CDR3: CASSPSRDYGYTF. The CDR3 nucleotides read TGTGCCAGCTCACCATCCCGGGACTATGGCTACACCTTC.

The chain recombines TRBV9 with TRBJ2-2; unclear D gene. The CDR3 is 14 amino acids. CDR1 SGDLS and CDR2 YYNGEE come from the germline V gene. The V gene lost 7 bases and the J gene lost 5 bases, with 15 bases spanning the gap. This chain's CDR3 is CASAGSGKTGELFF. DNA for the CDR3: TGTGCCAGCGCAGGATCAGGAAAGACCGGGGAGCTGTTTTTT.

This clone was found a few times. This rearrangement joins TRBV19 to TRBJ2-2, with 7 bases matching TRBD1. J gave up 6 bases and V 7 bases, and 11 bases lay outside the gene matches. CDR1 is LNHDA, CDR2 SQIVND, per germline (reference sequence). This CDR3 spans 15 amino acids. The CDR3 DNA reads as TGTGCCAGTACCATCGGCAGGGGGTGGGCCGGGGAGCTGTTTTTT. Its translation is CASTIGRGWAGELFF.

The V gene is TRBV5-6, the J gene TRBJ2-1, with a tentative D call TRBD2 (5 bases). The CDR3 is 14 residues long. Trimming pared 4 bases from V and 10 bases from J, leaving 18 bases between. Looked up from germline, CDR1 is SGHDT and CDR2 is YYEEEE. CDR3 DNA: TGTGCCAGCAGCCCTATTGGAGGTCCTGAGGAGCAGTTCTTC. Translating it yields CASSPIGGPEEQFF.

This chain joins TRBV27 and TRBJ1-2, with TRBD1 as a possible D gene (5 bases). Trimming left V 2 bases short and J 6 bases short, with 13 bases between. The germline V gene encodes CDR1 MNHEY and CDR2 SMNVEV (reference sequence). This CDR3 is 14 amino acids long. The DNA for the CDR3 is TGTGCCAGCAGTTTAGGGGCCAGGGTGGATGGCTACACCTTC. This translates into CASSLGARVDGYTF.

V is TRBV19 and J is TRBJ2-3, with D maybe TRBD2 (5 bases). V lost 5 bases and J lost 1, with 16 bases in between. The V gene's germline CDR1 is LNHDA and CDR2 SQIVND (reference sequence). The CDR3 length is 16 residues. CDR3 nucleotides: TGTGCCAGTAGTTTTCGGACTCCTCGGGGCACAGATACGCAGTATTTT. Protein sequence: CASSFRTPRGTDTQYF.

The chain carries TRBV5-1 and TRBJ1-5, with D possibly being TRBD1 (5 bases). V was pared by 4 bases and J by 1 base, with 12 bases between. CDR3 length: 15 residues. Germline V gene sequence: CDR1 SGHRS, CDR2 YFSETQ. CDR3 amino acids: CASSPGVSSNQPQHF. In DNA form, the CDR3 reads TGCGCCAGCAGCCCGGGGGTTTCGAGCAATCAGCCCCAGCATTTT.

V gene TRBV11-2 combines with J gene TRBJ2-7; TRBD2 agrees at 8 bases. V trimming: 5 bases; J trimming: 3 bases; junction bases outside the gene matches: 9. Per the germline V gene, CDR1 is SGHAT and CDR2 is FQNNGV. The CDR3 runs to 15 residues. The CDR3 DNA reads TGTGCCAGCAGCCCCAACTCCGGGACTAGCTACGAGCAGTACTTC. This translates into CASSPNSGTSYEQYF.

This clone was seen more than once but under ten times. The chain recombines TRBV19 with TRBJ2-5; 10 bases agree with TRBD2. The V and J ends lost 3 bases and 4 bases, in that order; junction bases with no gene match: 5. CDR3 length: 15 amino acids. Germline CDR1 LNHDA, CDR2 SQIVND (reference sequence). In nucleotides, the CDR3 is TGTGCCAGTAGTATTAGCCTAGCGGGAGTAGAGACCCAGTACTTC. It specifies CASSISLAGVETQYF.

V is TRBV6-6 and J is TRBJ1-5; 7 bases align to TRBD1. The CDR3 is made up of 14 amino acids. Germline assignment: CDR1 MNHNY and CDR2 SVGAGI (reference sequence). V lost 0 bases and J lost 9; bases outside the gene matches: 5. The DNA of the CDR3 is TGTGCCAGCAGTTACTCGATAGGGGGCACGCCCCAGCATTTT. Translating gives CASSYSIGGTPQHF.

Written as DNA, the CDR3 is TGTGCCAGCAGCGTAGGACTAGCGGGATGGTACGAGCAGTACTTC. The encoded protein is CASSVGLAGWYEQYF. J is TRBJ2-7 and V is TRBV9; 11 positions agree with TRBD2. Germline CDR1 reads SGDLS; CDR2 reads YYNGEE. This CDR3 spans 15 amino acids. J lost 4 bases, V lost 0 bases, and 3 bases had no gene match.

The chain uses TRBV27 and TRBJ1-6, with 7 bases fitting TRBD1. Germline CDR1 MNHEY, CDR2 SMNVEV (reference sequence). The CDR3 spans 15 residues. The junction had 6 bases not matched to a gene; V was cut back by 1 base and J by 9 bases. CDR3 sequence reads: CASSLLTGLVSPLHF. CDR3 in DNA: TGTGCCAGCAGTTTATTGACAGGGTTAGTTTCACCCCTCCACTTT.

V is TRBV11-3 and J is TRBJ2-1; D is unresolved. The CDR3 is made up of 12 amino acids. Trimming left V 3 bases short and J 5 bases short, with 5 bases between. The germline V gene encodes CDR1 SGHNT and CDR2 YENEEA. DNA for the CDR3: TGTGCCAGCAGCTTTCGGGACAATGAGCAGTTCTTC. Translation gives CASSFRDNEQFF. Variable domain in full (rest from reference TRBV11-3 and TRBJ2-1): EAGVVQSPRYKIIEKKQPVAFWCNPISGHNTLYWYLQNLGQGPELLIRYENEEAVDDSQLPKDRFSAERLKGVDSTLKIQPAELGDSAVYLCASSFRDNEQFFGPGTRLTVL.